This T cell receptor (beta chain) came from a study of OX40 agonist ivuxolimab in advanced cancers. Germline loops: CDR1 MNHEY, CDR2 SVGAGI. The V and J ends lost 0 bases and 4 bases, in that order; junction bases with no gene match: 8. The CDR3 has 16 residues. Only in-frame clones appear in the TCRdb table, and some are missing; sequencing was by immunoSEQ multiplex PCR. The sample carries around 62,000 clones, approximately 81% recorded once. The receptor's source is an adult with an advanced solid tumor such as melanoma, head and neck, liver or kidney cancer. The sample here was CD4+ or CD8+ T cells sorted from blood, taken in a trial of the OX40 agonist ivuxolimab. The chain couples TRBV6-5 to TRBJ2-5; 7 positions match TRBD1. In DNA, the CDR3 is TGTGCCAGCAGTTACTCGATTTCCACAGGGGTAGAGACCCAGTACTTC. Translation: CASSYSISTGVETQYF.